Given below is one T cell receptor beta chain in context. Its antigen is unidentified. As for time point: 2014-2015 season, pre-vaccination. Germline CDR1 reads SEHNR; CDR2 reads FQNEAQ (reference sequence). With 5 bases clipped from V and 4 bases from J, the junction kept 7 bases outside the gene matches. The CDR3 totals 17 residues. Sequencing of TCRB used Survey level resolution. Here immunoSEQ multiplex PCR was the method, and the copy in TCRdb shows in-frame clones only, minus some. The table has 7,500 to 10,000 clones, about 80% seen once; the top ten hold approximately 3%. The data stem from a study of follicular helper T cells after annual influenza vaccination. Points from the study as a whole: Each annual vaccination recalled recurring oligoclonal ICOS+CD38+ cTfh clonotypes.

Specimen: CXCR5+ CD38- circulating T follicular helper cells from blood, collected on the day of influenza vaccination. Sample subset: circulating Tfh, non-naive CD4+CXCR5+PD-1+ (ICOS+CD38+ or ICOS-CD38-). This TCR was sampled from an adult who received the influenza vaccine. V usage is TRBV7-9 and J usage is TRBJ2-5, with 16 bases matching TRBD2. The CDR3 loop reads CASSPGTSGGAAETQYF. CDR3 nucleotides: TGTGCCAGCAGCCCCGGGACTAGCGGGGGGGCGGCAGAGACCCAGTACTTC.